Each of the 32 T cell receptor beta chains below was sequenced from the same sample in a study of follicular helper T cells after annual influenza vaccination. Data came from immunoSEQ multiplex PCR; TCRdb stores just in-frame clones and leaves some out. The data show some 10,000 clones, with about 77% seen just once and 3% to 3.5% held by the top ten. Time point meaning: 2014-2015 season, pre-vaccination. The sample here was CXCR5+ CD38- circulating T follicular helper cells from blood, taken on the day of influenza vaccination. Noted subset: circulating Tfh, non-naive CD4+CXCR5+PD-1+ (ICOS+CD38+ or ICOS-CD38-). The source of these receptors is an adult who received the influenza vaccine.

The V and J genes are TRBV6-6 and TRBJ1-3, with a weak D call TRBD1 (5 bases). Trimming left V 4 bases short and J 2 bases short, with 9 bases between. Germline values: CDR1 MNHNY, CDR2 SVGAGI (reference sequence). CDR3 size: 14 residues. CDR3 in DNA: TGTGCCAGCAGTTTGAAGGGGACTGGAAACACCATATATTTT. This encodes CASSLKGTGNTIYF.

As DNA, the CDR3 is TGCGCCAGCAGCTTTGTGGAGAACACTGAAGCTTTCTTT. It yields the protein CASSFVENTEAFF. The rearrangement links TRBV5-1 to TRBJ1-1; the D is unclear. Germline assignment: CDR1 SGHRS and CDR2 YFSETQ. The CDR3 is made up of 13 amino acids. Deletions cut 2 bases from V and 1 base from J, with 6 bases between.

The chain carries TRBV11-3 and TRBJ2-3; D might be TRBD2 (6 bases). Trimming shortened V by 5 bases and J by 11 bases, and 17 bases separated the two germline ends. Per germline, CDR1 SGHNT and CDR2 YENEEA. CDR3 length: 13 amino acids. CDR3 nucleotide sequence: TGTGCCAGCAGCCCCCAGGCGGGGTCGAAGCAGTATTTT. This gives the protein CASSPQAGSKQYF.

J is TRBJ1-5 and V is TRBV28, with unresolved D. Per the germline V gene, CDR1 is MDHEN and CDR2 is SYDVKM. This CDR3 region has 12 residues. V was pared by 1 base and J by 7 bases, with 5 bases between. CDR3 bases: TGTGCCAGCAGTTTATTGGGGCAGCCCCAGCATTTT. It encodes CASSLLGQPQHF.

The chain joins TRBV5-5 to TRBJ2-7, with TRBD2 identical over 7 bases. V shed 4 bases and J 2 bases; nucleotides not matched to a gene: 6. Germline V gives CDR1 SGHKS, CDR2 YYEKEE (reference sequence). This CDR3 comprises 14 residues. For the CDR3, the DNA is TGTGCCAGCAGCCCGGGGGGTAACGCCTACGAGCAGTACTTC. It is translated as CASSPGGNAYEQYF.

This clone was counted a single time. The chain joins TRBV10-3 to TRBJ1-6, with D perhaps TRBD1 (5 bases). V was pared by 2 bases and J by 10 bases, with 18 bases between. This CDR3 contains 16 residues. CDR1 and CDR2 (germline): ENHRY, SYGVKD. The CDR3 spells CAISERSGQGKSPLHF. CDR3 bases: TGTGCCATCAGTGAGAGGTCCGGCCAGGGAAAATCACCCCTCCACTTT.

The CDR3 DNA reads TGTGCCAGCAGCTCCAGACAGGGACGGAATGAGCAGTTCTTC. Its translation is CASSSRQGRNEQFF. This rearrangement joins TRBV7-2 to TRBJ2-1; 7 bases fit TRBD1. Unmatched junction bases numbered 7, after V lost 4 bases and J lost 7 bases. Germline CDR1 SGHTA, CDR2 FQGNSA. This CDR3 contains 14 residues. Combining the CDR3 with reference TRBV7-2 and TRBJ2-1 gives the whole variable domain GAGVSQSPSNKVTEKGKDVELRCDPISGHTALYWYRQSLGQGLEFLIYFQGNSAPDKSGLPSDRFSAERTGGSVSTLTIQRTQQEDSAVYLCASSSRQGRNEQFFGPGTRLTVL.

This clone was detected once. The chain combines TRBV28 with TRBJ1-2; tentative D call: TRBD1 (6 bases). Germline loops: CDR1 MDHEN, CDR2 SYDVKM. This CDR3 comprises 15 residues. With 8 bases removed from V and 1 base from J, the gap between germline ends came to 17 bases. The CDR3 region is CASAIGGGDNYGYTF. CDR3 nucleotide sequence: TGTGCCAGCGCCATCGGGGGCGGAGATAACTATGGCTACACCTTC.

The chain combines TRBV5-5 with TRBJ1-2; no definite D call. CDR1 and CDR2 (germline): SGHKS, YYEKEE (reference sequence). Trimming took off 4 bases at V and 4 bases at J, with 17 bases between the two ends. The CDR3 length is 15 residues. CDR3 residues: CASSRNPTGSYGYTF. CDR3 sequence (DNA): TGTGCCAGCAGCCGCAATCCGACGGGTAGCTATGGCTACACCTTC.

The chain is built from TRBV5-5 and TRBJ1-5; D is ambiguous. V was clipped by 4 bases and J by 0 bases, with 11 bases between them. This CDR3 is built from 15 residues. CDR1 and CDR2 from the germline V gene are SGHKS and YYEKEE (reference sequence). Here the CDR3 DNA reads TGTGCCAGCAGCGCGATGGAGAGTAGCAATCAGCCCCAGCATTTT. Residues: CASSAMESSNQPQHF.

This clone has just one count. This chain uses TRBV4-2 with TRBJ2-1, with a weak D call TRBD2 (6 bases). CDR1 and CDR2 from the germline V gene are LGHNA and YNFKEQ. The CDR3 length is 19 residues. V lost 0 bases and J lost 7, with 25 bases in between. The CDR3 nucleotides are TGTGCCAGCAGCCAAGAAGGGTTCCGAGTGAGTAGCGGAAAAAATGAGCAGTTCTTC. It yields the protein CASSQEGFRVSSGKNEQFF.

This clone was found a few times. The V call is TRBV19, the J call TRBJ1-6; TRBD1 aligns across 8 bases. Germline CDR1 reads LNHDA; CDR2 reads SQIVND (reference sequence). CDR3 length: 13 residues. Unmatched junction bases numbered 5, after V lost 6 bases and J lost 10 bases. The DNA for the CDR3 is TGTGCCAGTAGCAGGACAGGGTTATCACCCCTCCACTTT. This codes for CASSRTGLSPLHF.

V and J are TRBV6-1 and TRBJ2-3; TRBD1 is a possible D gene (6 bases). The V end lost 5 bases, the J end lost 4 bases, and 10 bases lay between the germline ends. The CDR3 spans 13 residues. Germline CDR1 is MNHNS and CDR2 is SASEGT. CDR3 sequence reads: CASSPRGPDTQYF. In DNA form, the CDR3 reads TGTGCCAGCAGTCCCAGGGGTCCAGATACGCAGTATTTT.

This clone was seen once. The chain links TRBV30 to TRBJ2-1; weak D call: TRBD2 (6 bases). Trimming removed 4 bases from V and 7 bases from J, with 17 bases in between. Germline lookup yields CDR1 GTSNPN and CDR2 SVGIG (reference sequence). CDR3 length: 14 residues. CDR3 in DNA: TGTGCCTGGAATAGCGGACCCGCGCATAATGAGCAGTTCTTC. As protein: CAWNSGPAHNEQFF.

This clone was seen a few times. The chain has TRBV5-4 and TRBJ1-4; 11 bases match TRBD1. This CDR3 comprises 14 residues. The germline CDR1 and CDR2 sequences are SGHNT and YYREEE (reference sequence). J gave up 11 bases and V 0 bases, and 3 bases lay outside the gene matches. This CDR3 reads CASSLAGTGGKLFF. In DNA, the CDR3 is TGTGCCAGCAGCTTGGCCGGGACAGGGGGGAAACTGTTTTTT.

To note about this clone: The sample has other DNA sequences that encode this CDR3 too. This chain links TRBV10-3 with TRBJ1-1; 11 bases align to TRBD1. CDR1 ENHRY and CDR2 SYGVKD come from the germline V gene. The CDR3 spans 17 residues. The V and J ends lost 4 bases and 6 bases, in that order; junction bases with no gene match: 13. For the CDR3, the DNA is TGTGCCATCAGTGCCGGGGGACAGGGGGGGGGAAGAGCTGAAGCTTTCTTT. Residues: CAISAGGQGGGRAEAFF.

The genes are TRBV28 and TRBJ2-7, with 10 bases matching TRBD2. The CDR3 runs to 15 residues. With 6 bases clipped from V and 0 bases from J, the junction kept 5 bases outside the gene matches. Germline CDR1 reads MDHEN; CDR2 reads SYDVKM. The CDR3 loop reads CASRGTSENSYEQYF. The CDR3, as DNA: TGTGCCAGCAGAGGGACTAGCGAAAACTCCTACGAGCAGTACTTC.

The rearrangement uses TRBV5-8 and TRBJ1-6, with TRBD1 matching 10 bases. The V and J ends lost 4 bases and 0 bases, in that order; junction bases with no gene match: 4. The CDR3 loop spans 17 amino acids. In germline, CDR1 is SGHTS, CDR2 YDEGEE. Written as DNA, the CDR3 is TGTGCCAGCAGCCGACAGGGGGCCAGCTCCTATAATTCACCCCTCCACTTT. This translates into CASSRQGASSYNSPLHF.

The V gene is TRBV4-1, the J gene TRBJ2-3; no clear D. The CDR3 runs to 13 residues. Trimming took 0 bases from V and 0 from J, leaving 1 base between them. Germline CDR1 is MGHRA and CDR2 is YSYEKL. CDR3 sequence (DNA): TGCGCCAGCAGCCAAGACAGCACAGATACGCAGTATTTT. This sequence encodes CASSQDSTDTQYF.

Comment on this clone: The sample contains more than one DNA sequence encoding this CDR3. This chain connects TRBV20-1 to TRBJ2-5, with D tentatively TRBD1 (6 bases). The germline V gene has CDR1 DFQATT and CDR2 SNEGSKA (reference sequence). CDR3 length equals 10 residues. In DNA, the CDR3 is TGCAGCGCAGGGGTGGAGACCCAGTACTTC. Translated, it gives CSAGVETQYF.

The chain couples TRBV2 to TRBJ2-5, with 12 bases that match TRBD1. V shed 8 bases, J shed 4 bases, and the junction held 8 bases outside the gene matches. The CDR3 is made up of 15 amino acids. Germline V lookup: CDR1 SNHLY, CDR2 FYNNEI. CDR3 sequence: CASPRDRGRRETQYF. The CDR3 DNA reads TGTGCCAGCCCCCGGGACAGGGGGCGGCGAGAGACCCAGTACTTC.

The gene calls are TRBV5-6 and TRBJ1-2, with unresolved D. Germline CDR1 and CDR2: SGHDT and YYEEEE. The CDR3 covers 13 residues. Trimming cost V 5 bases and J 4 bases, with 12 bases left between them. CDR3 sequence reads: CASSRRDTYGYTF. The CDR3 nucleotides read TGTGCCAGCAGTCGCCGGGATACCTATGGCTACACCTTC.

By share of the sample, this clone is large. The rearrangement uses TRBV14 and TRBJ2-1; D is unclear. The V gene lost 0 bases and the J gene lost 4 bases, with 7 bases spanning the gap. In germline, CDR1 is SGHDN, CDR2 FVKESK. The CDR3 consists of 14 residues. DNA for the CDR3: TGTGCCAGCAGCCAAGATCAAGTATACAATGAGCAGTTCTTC. As protein: CASSQDQVYNEQFF. The full variable domain, completed using reference TRBV14 and TRBJ2-1, is EAGVTQFPSHSVIEKGQTVTLRCDPISGHDNLYWYRRVMGKEIKFLLHFVKESKQDESGMPNNRFLAERTGGTYSTLKVQPAELEDSGVYFCASSQDQVYNEQFFGPGTRLTVL.

The chain employs TRBV30 and TRBJ1-2, with D perhaps TRBD1 (5 bases). The V and J ends lost 1 base and 4 bases respectively, with 7 bases between them. Germline CDR1 is GTSNPN and CDR2 is SVGIG (reference sequence). The CDR3 runs to 12 residues. CDR3 nucleotide sequence: TGTGCCTGGAGTGCAGGGCCCTATGGCTACACCTTC. Its protein is CAWSAGPYGYTF.

This clone is a singleton in its sample. This chain uses TRBV30 with TRBJ2-7; D not resolved. Trimming stripped 2 bases from V and 5 bases from J, with 13 bases between. Germline CDR1 is GTSNPN and CDR2 is SVGIG (reference sequence). The CDR3 consists of 13 residues. This chain's CDR3 is CAWSLGLRDEQYF. The CDR3 nucleotides are TGTGCCTGGAGTCTCGGCCTAAGGGACGAGCAGTACTTC.

A single count supports this clone. V is TRBV30 and J is TRBJ1-3; D perhaps matches TRBD1 (5 bases). Germline V gene lookup returns CDR1 GTSNPN and CDR2 SVGIG (reference sequence). V dropped 4 bases and J dropped 0 bases, with 22 bases sitting between them. The CDR3 totals 18 residues. The CDR3 DNA reads TGTGCCTGGATCCAAGGTTCGGGACTCTCTAGCTCTGGAAACACCATATATTTT. Translating it yields CAWIQGSGLSSSGNTIYF.

The chain couples TRBV28 to TRBJ1-5, with TRBD1 matching over 7 bases. The CDR3 has 17 amino acids. Germline V gene data show CDR1 as MDHEN and CDR2 as SYDVKM. The J segment lost 9 bases and the V segment lost 2 bases, leaving 16 bases of the junction unmatched. The CDR3 here is CASSLGSGTDLGRPQHF. The CDR3 DNA sequence: TGTGCCAGCAGTTTAGGGTCCGGGACAGATCTCGGTCGGCCCCAGCATTTT.

The V gene is TRBV19, the J gene TRBJ1-6, with a possible D match to TRBD1 (6 bases). The CDR3 has 16 amino acids. V was trimmed by 4 bases and J by 9 bases, leaving 19 bases between them. CDR1 LNHDA and CDR2 SQIVND come from the germline V gene (reference sequence). CDR3 bases: TGTGCCAGTAGTAGTACAGGGCTTCGGTTGGGTTCACCCCTCCACTTT. This gives the protein CASSSTGLRLGSPLHF.

The chain joins TRBV6-1 to TRBJ1-4; D not resolved. This CDR3 is built from 13 residues. Trimming stripped 6 bases from V and 6 bases from J, with 11 bases between. CDR1 is MNHNS, CDR2 SASEGT, per germline. CDR3 coding DNA: TGTGCCAGCAGCGCCGTCGAACATGAAAAACTGTTTTTT. Its translation: CASSAVEHEKLFF.

The rearrangement uses TRBV19 and TRBJ1-2, with a possible D match to TRBD1 (6 bases). The CDR3 is 15 amino acids. Trimming stripped 6 bases from V and 7 bases from J, with 21 bases between. CDR1 is LNHDA, CDR2 SQIVND, per germline (reference sequence). The CDR3 DNA reads TGTGCCAGTAGGACCGAAGCCAGGGGCTCCCTTGGCTACACCTTC. Translating it yields CASRTEARGSLGYTF.

The rearrangement joins TRBV7-2 to TRBJ2-1; no clear D gene. The length of the CDR3 is 13 residues. Trimming took 2 bases from V and 7 from J, leaving 9 bases between them. Germline CDR1 is SGHTA and CDR2 is FQGNSA. The CDR3 DNA follows: TGTGCCAGCAGCTTAAGTTTTGAGAATGAGCAGTTCTTC. Its translation: CASSLSFENEQFF.

This rearrangement joins TRBV5-1 to TRBJ2-2; 8 nucleotides align to TRBD2. CDR1 and CDR2 from the germline V gene are SGHRS and YFSETQ. V lost 1 base and J lost 0; bases outside the gene matches: 8. The CDR3 totals 18 residues. Here the CDR3 reads CASSLFNSGGANTGELFF. The CDR3 DNA reads as TGCGCCAGCAGCTTGTTTAACAGCGGGGGAGCGAACACCGGGGAGCTGTTTTTT.